This T cell receptor (beta chain) emerged from a study of graft-versus-host responses after intestinal transplantation. As to this clone: Its target is unknown.

TCRdb keeps only in-frame clones here, not all; method: immunoSEQ multiplex PCR. The sample lists about 110,000 clones, more than 85% occurring once. The V gene's germline CDR1 is MNHEY and CDR2 SMNVEV (reference sequence). The CDR3 consists of 18 residues. The germline V and J ends were trimmed by 2 bases and 3 bases, with 22 bases remaining between them. The TCR originated in a human donor who was the organ donor for an intestinal transplant. This chain uses TRBV27 with TRBJ1-2; D not resolved. The starting material was unstimulated CD8+ T cells sorted from spleen or lymph node cells, obtained before transplant. CDR3 nucleotide sequence: TGTGCCAGCAGTTTAAAACCGGGCCCCTTCGTTGGGGACTATGGCTACACCTTC. Protein: CASSLKPGPFVGDYGYTF.